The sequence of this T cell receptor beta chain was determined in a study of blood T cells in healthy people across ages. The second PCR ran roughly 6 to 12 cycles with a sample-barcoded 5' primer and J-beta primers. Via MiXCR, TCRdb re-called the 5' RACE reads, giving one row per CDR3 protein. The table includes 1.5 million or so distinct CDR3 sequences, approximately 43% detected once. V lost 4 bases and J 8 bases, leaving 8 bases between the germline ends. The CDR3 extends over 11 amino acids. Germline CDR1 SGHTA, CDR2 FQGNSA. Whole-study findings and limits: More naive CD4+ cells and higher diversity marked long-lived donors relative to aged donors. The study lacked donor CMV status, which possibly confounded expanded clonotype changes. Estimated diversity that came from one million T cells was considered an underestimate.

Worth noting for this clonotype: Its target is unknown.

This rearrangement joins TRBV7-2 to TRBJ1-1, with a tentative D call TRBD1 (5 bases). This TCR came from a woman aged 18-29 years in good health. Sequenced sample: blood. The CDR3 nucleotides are TGTGCCAGCAGCTCGACAGTAGAAGCTTTCTTT. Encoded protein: CASSSTVEAFF.